The 16 T cell receptor beta chains reported below all come from one sample, sequenced in a study of cytomegalovirus exposure and HLA in healthy donors listed by TCRdb under 2017. The library came from the immunoSEQ multiplex PCR assay. For the multiplex PCR, a mixture combining 60 forward primers for TCR Vbeta segments and 13 reverse primers for TCR Jbeta segments was used. Sourced from immuneACCESS, this table was stored by TCRdb with only in-frame sequences that have V and J called. A share of the clones is absent; for the studies checked, an unresolved V gene accounts for under half, and the remainder has no known explanation. In this sample the table shows approximately 170,000 clones, approximately 84% of which occur a single time. Around 7% of the sample comes from the top ten. Sequencing used PBMCs. These receptors were collected from a woman in her 40s in good health and CMV-seropositive.

This chain links TRBV7-9 with TRBJ2-1, with 11 bases identical to TRBD1. Per the germline V gene, CDR1 is SEHNR and CDR2 is FQNEAQ (reference sequence). The CDR3 is made up of 15 amino acids. Germline trimming cut 3 bases from V and 5 bases from J; bases unmatched to any gene: 3. The CDR3 region has the DNA TGTGCCAGCAGCTTCGGGACAGGGGGTAACAATGAGCAGTTCTTC. Amino acid sequence: CASSFGTGGNNEQFF.

This clone was observed a few times. This chain links TRBV27 with TRBJ2-7; D possibly corresponds to TRBD2 (5 bases). The CDR3 consists of 13 residues. Trimming removed 6 bases at V and 3 bases at J, with 12 bases between. Germline V gives CDR1 MNHEY, CDR2 SMNVEV (reference sequence). The CDR3 is CASSPTSFYEQYF. The CDR3 bases are TGTGCCAGCAGCCCAACTAGTTTCTACGAGCAGTACTTC.

The genes are TRBV5-1 and TRBJ1-2, with D perhaps TRBD1 (6 bases). In germline, CDR1 is SGHRS, CDR2 YFSETQ. Trimming removed 4 bases from V and 8 bases from J, with 15 bases in between. This CDR3 has 13 residues. The CDR3 bases are TGCGCCAGCAGCCTGGGGAATCAGGGGGGCTACACCTTC. This translates into CASSLGNQGGYTF.

This clone was detected once. The chain carries TRBV18 and TRBJ1-1; no clear D gene. CDR3 length: 14 residues. CDR1 KGHSH and CDR2 LQKENI come from the germline V gene. Trimming shortened V by 3 bases and J by 11 bases, and 19 bases separated the two germline ends. The CDR3 DNA reads TGTGCCAGCTCACCCAAACTCGCCTCCCTTAGTGCTTTCTTT. Translated, it gives CASSPKLASLSAFF.

V and J are TRBV5-1 and TRBJ2-4; TRBD2 matches 8 bases. CDR3 length: 15 residues. Germline V gene data show CDR1 as SGHRS and CDR2 as YFSETQ. After removal of 0 bases from V and 5 bases from J, the junction contained 4 bases not matched to a gene. CDR3 DNA: TGCGCCAGCAGCTTGGCCGGGGGGGTTCAAAACATTCAGTACTTC. Its translation: CASSLAGGVQNIQYF. The variable domain in full, completed from reference TRBV5-1 and TRBJ2-4, reads KAGVTQTPRYLIKTRGQQVTLSCSPISGHRSVSWYQQTPGQGLQFLFEYFSETQRNKGNFPGRFSGRQFSNSRSEMNVSTLELGDSALYLCASSLAGGVQNIQYFGAGTRLSVL.

The V gene is TRBV4-2, the J gene TRBJ1-3; unclear D gene. Trimming stripped 2 bases from V and 3 bases from J, with 14 bases between. The CDR3 length is 16 residues. Germline values: CDR1 LGHNA, CDR2 YNFKEQ. CDR3 nucleotides: TGTGCCAGCAGCCAAATCCAGGCTAACTTTGGAAACACCATATATTTT. This encodes CASSQIQANFGNTIYF.

V and J are TRBV6-5 and TRBJ2-1; TRBD2 matches at 12 bases. Germline V CDR1 and CDR2: MNHEY, SVGAGI. This CDR3 comprises 15 residues. V shed 6 bases and J 3 bases; nucleotides not matched to a gene: 3. CDR3 nucleotides: TGTGCCAGCAGCGCACTAGCGGGGGGCTACAATGAGCAGTTCTTC. As protein: CASSALAGGYNEQFF.

This chain connects TRBV6-1 to TRBJ2-7; D uncertain. Germline values: CDR1 MNHNS, CDR2 SASEGT. V lost 4 bases to trimming and J lost 3 bases, with 10 bases between them. The CDR3 totals 13 residues. DNA for the CDR3: TGTGCCAGCAGTGGAGGCTGGCGCTACGAGCAGTACTTC. This encodes CASSGGWRYEQYF.

The chain couples TRBV5-1 to TRBJ2-3; TRBD2 might be the D (6 bases). Germline V gives CDR1 SGHRS, CDR2 YFSETQ. CDR3 size: 16 residues. The V end lost 0 bases, the J end lost 0 bases, and 11 bases lay between the germline ends. The CDR3 here is CASSLALGLSTDTQYF. Written as DNA, the CDR3 is TGCGCCAGCAGCTTGGCCCTGGGACTTAGCACAGATACGCAGTATTTT.

The chain is built from TRBV7-9 and TRBJ2-7; 10 nucleotides align to TRBD2. The ends lost 5 bases at V and 9 bases at J; junction bases unmatched: 13. CDR3 size: 15 residues. Per the germline V gene, CDR1 is SEHNR and CDR2 is FQNEAQ (reference sequence). The CDR3 DNA reads TGTGCCAGCAGCACCTCCCTAGCGGGGGCTTGGGTGCAGTACTTC. Its translation is CASSTSLAGAWVQYF. Together with reference TRBV7-9 and TRBJ2-7, the CDR3 gives the full variable domain: DTGVSQNPRHKITKRGQNVTFRCDPISEHNRLYWYRQTLGQGPEFLTYFQNEAQLEKSRLLSDRFSAERPKGSFSTLEIQRTEQGDSAMYLCASSTSLAGAWVQYFGPGTRLTVT.

Note on this clone: Distinct nucleotide sequences in the sample also encode this CDR3. This chain uses TRBV28 with TRBJ2-2; 9 bases fit TRBD2. The CDR3 runs to 14 residues. From germline, CDR1 is MDHEN and CDR2 SYDVKM. V shed 7 bases, J shed 3 bases, and the junction held 3 bases outside the gene matches. CDR3 coding DNA: TGTGCCAGCAAGCGGGGGGAGGACACCGGGGAGCTGTTTTTT. This translates into CASKRGEDTGELFF.

This clone was picked up a small number of times. The CDR3 region is CASRGTGKAPDTQYF. CDR3 nucleotide sequence: TGTGCCAGCAGGGGGACAGGGAAGGCACCAGATACGCAGTATTTT. The V call is TRBV13, the J call TRBJ2-3; 9 positions agree with TRBD1. With V trimmed by 6 bases and J by 4 bases, 8 bases remained unmatched. The germline V gene encodes CDR1 PRHDT and CDR2 FYEKMQ (reference sequence). The CDR3 is 15 residues long.

This clone was seen once. The rearrangement links TRBV2 to TRBJ1-4; D perhaps matches TRBD1 (5 bases). The V gene lost 5 bases and the J gene lost 0 bases, with 10 bases spanning the gap. The CDR3 length is 15 residues. From germline, CDR1 is SNHLY and CDR2 FYNNEI. In DNA, the CDR3 is TGTGCCAGCAGTCGACAGCTTGCAACTAATGAAAAACTGTTTTTT. It is translated as CASSRQLATNEKLFF.

The rearrangement links TRBV6-1 to TRBJ1-1; D might be TRBD1 (5 bases). V lost 7 bases and J lost 6, with 15 bases in between. Germline V gives CDR1 MNHNS, CDR2 SASEGT. The CDR3 sequence is 13 residues long. In nucleotides, the CDR3 is TGTGCCAGCACGGGTAGGGGCCTCTCTGAAGCTTTCTTT. Its protein product is CASTGRGLSEAFF.

This clone was seen a handful of times. The chain has TRBV7-2 and TRBJ2-1; weak D call: TRBD2 (7 bases). Germline V lookup: CDR1 SGHTA, CDR2 FQGNSA. V shed 5 bases and J shed 6 bases, with 11 bases lying between them. The CDR3 extends over 13 amino acids. The CDR3 nucleotides are TGTGCCAGCAGCCTAGGGGGGGGCAATGAGCAGTTCTTC. Its protein product is CASSLGGGNEQFF.

The chain couples TRBV19 to TRBJ1-2; 9 bases agree with TRBD1. The trim removed 1 base at V and 6 bases at J, leaving 6 bases unmatched. In germline, CDR1 is LNHDA, CDR2 SQIVND (reference sequence). The CDR3 consists of 15 residues. The CDR3 reads CASSIAGTGTHGYTF. The CDR3 region has the DNA TGTGCCAGTAGTATAGCCGGGACAGGGACCCATGGCTACACCTTC.